Each of the 17 T cell receptor beta chains below was sequenced from the same sample in a study of CD8 T cells in ankylosing spondylitis. General observations from the study: For ankylosing spondylitis blood, a TCR beta motif of about eight highly homologous variants appeared characteristic.

No antigen has been assigned to these receptors. TCRdb recomputed calls from the 5' RACE reads with MiXCR, one row per CDR3 protein. The table records 350,000 to 550,000 distinct CDR3 sequences, 20% to 30% of them present only once. Input material: blood, either unsorted or a sorted T cell fraction (not recorded which). The receptors derive from a male donor with ankylosing spondylitis.

CDR3 region: CASSLAGGYGGETQYF. In DNA, the CDR3 is TGTGCCAGCAGTTTAGCGGGAGGGTATGGGGGAGAGACCCAGTACTTC. The chain has TRBV12-3 or TRBV12-4 and TRBJ2-5; 7 bases are shared with TRBD2. The ends lost 0 bases at V and 4 bases at J; junction bases unmatched: 8. The CDR3 totals 16 residues.

The sample holds one count of this clonotype. In DNA form, the CDR3 reads TGTGCCAGCAGCCAAGGCGACGGGACCCAGTACTTC. Translated: CASSQGDGTQYF. V gene TRBV3-1 combines with J gene TRBJ2-5; D gene uncertain. This CDR3 contains 12 residues. Germline V lookup: CDR1 LGHDT, CDR2 YNNKEL (reference sequence). V lost 1 base, J lost 7 bases, and 7 bases lay in between.

This chain uses TRBV20-1 with TRBJ1-2, with D hard to call. Germline CDR1 and CDR2: DFQATT and SNEGSKA (reference sequence). Trimming pared 1 base from V and 4 bases from J, leaving 7 bases between. The CDR3 extends over 12 amino acids. For the CDR3, the DNA is TGCAGTGCTAGAGTTTTGGGCTATGGCTACACCTTC. Amino acids: CSARVLGYGYTF.

The chain combines TRBV20-1 with TRBJ2-5; a weak D match, TRBD2 (5 bases). The CDR3 covers 14 residues. Between the trimmed V and J ends, which lost 2 bases and 3 bases, there was a span of 13 bases. Germline V gene lookup returns CDR1 DFQATT and CDR2 SNEGSKA (reference sequence). The CDR3 here is CSARPPHGEETQYF. CDR3 DNA sequence: TGCAGTGCTAGACCGCCACACGGGGAAGAGACCCAGTACTTC.

The chain employs TRBV5-4 and TRBJ1-1, with TRBD1 matching over 7 bases. The CDR3 runs 16 residues. Germline assignment: CDR1 SGHNT and CDR2 YYREEE (reference sequence). V was clipped by 2 bases and J by 0 bases; unmatched bases: 7. Here the CDR3 DNA reads TGTGCCAGCAGCTTAGGGGACAGTCGCATGAACACTGAAGCTTTCTTT. This sequence encodes CASSLGDSRMNTEAFF.

This clonotype appeared a few times. The chain joins TRBV20-1 to TRBJ2-7, with 9 bases lining up with TRBD1. The CDR3 has 13 amino acids. V gave up 1 base and J gave up 3 bases; unmatched junction bases: 1. Germline lookup yields CDR1 DFQATT and CDR2 SNEGSKA (reference sequence). CDR3: CSARGDRDYEQYF. In nucleotides, the CDR3 is TGCAGTGCTAGAGGGGACAGGGACTACGAGCAGTACTTC.

This clonotype was detected only a few times. The genes are TRBV5-1 and TRBJ2-5; D is possibly TRBD1 (5 bases). Between the trimmed V and J ends, which lost 0 bases and 6 bases, there was a span of 9 bases. There are 13 residues in the CDR3. CDR1 and CDR2 (germline): SGHRS, YFSETQ. CDR3 sequence: CASSLEGLKTQYF. In nucleotides, the CDR3 is TGCGCCAGCAGCTTGGAGGGGCTAAAGACCCAGTACTTC.

This clonotype has a handful of counts. The chain is built from TRBV7-2 and TRBJ2-3, with D tentatively TRBD2 (6 bases). The germline CDR1 and CDR2 sequences are SGHTA and FQGNSA. V was pared by 11 bases and J by 3 bases, with 18 bases between. The CDR3 has 14 residues. Here the CDR3 DNA reads TGTGCCGGAGGGTCAGGAATTGAAACAGATACGCAGTATTTT. Translation: CAGGSGIETDTQYF. Looking up the rest from reference TRBV7-2 and TRBJ2-3 gives the full variable domain: GAGVSQSPSNKVTEKGKDVELRCDPISGHTALYWYRQSLGQGLEFLIYFQGNSAPDKSGLPSDRFSAERTGGSVSTLTIQRTQQEDSAVYLCAGGSGIETDTQYFGPGTRLTVL.

The J gene is TRBJ1-2, the V gene TRBV5-6; no reliable D call. CDR3 length: 13 residues. Trimming took off 4 bases at V and 3 bases at J, with 10 bases between the two ends. Per the germline V gene, CDR1 is SGHDT and CDR2 is YYEEEE. In DNA, the CDR3 is TGTGCCAGCAGCCCCGGGAGAGACTATGGCTACACCTTC. It yields the protein CASSPGRDYGYTF.

This clonotype was counted a few times. The chain uses TRBV7-9 and TRBJ2-2; 9 bases are shared with TRBD1. The CDR3 length is 16 residues. Trimming removed 3 bases from V and 4 bases from J; junction bases left unmatched: 6. Germline-derived CDR1 and CDR2 are SEHNR and FQNEAQ (reference sequence). CDR3 residues: CASSLGTGTGTGELFF. In DNA form, the CDR3 reads TGTGCCAGCAGCTTGGGGACAGGGACCGGCACCGGGGAGCTGTTTTTT. Full variable domain (outside the CDR3, taken from reference TRBV7-9 and TRBJ2-2): DTGVSQNPRHKITKRGQNVTFRCDPISEHNRLYWYRQTLGQGPEFLTYFQNEAQLEKSRLLSDRFSAERPKGSFSTLEIQRTEQGDSAMYLCASSLGTGTGTGELFFGEGSRLTVL.

This clonotype was recorded at least ten times. V is TRBV12-3 or TRBV12-4 and J is TRBJ2-1, with 15 bases fitting TRBD2. The CDR3 is 17 residues long. The V and J ends lost 0 bases and 7 bases, in that order; junction bases with no gene match: 4. CDR3 nucleotides: TGTGCCAGCAGTTTAGCCGGGACTAGCGGGAGGAGGAATGAGCAGTTCTTC. Protein: CASSLAGTSGRRNEQFF.

V usage is TRBV24-1 and J usage is TRBJ2-3; 8 positions match TRBD2. The germline gives CDR1 KGHDR, CDR2 SFDVKD. The CDR3 is made up of 16 amino acids. Trimming removed 2 bases from V and 11 bases from J; junction bases left unmatched: 14. The DNA for the CDR3 is TGTGCCACCAGTGATTCCATAGTGAGCGGGAGAGTAGAGCAGTATTTT. Its protein is CATSDSIVSGRVEQYF.

V and J are TRBV5-1 and TRBJ1-2; D gene ambiguous. From germline, CDR1 is SGHRS and CDR2 YFSETQ. With 7 bases removed from V and 6 bases from J, the gap between germline ends came to 7 bases. This CDR3 region has 10 residues. CDR3 DNA sequence: TGCGCCAGCGCGCCAGATGGCTACACCTTC. Its protein is CASAPDGYTF. Complete variable domain (other parts from reference TRBV5-1 and TRBJ1-2): KAGVTQTPRYLIKTRGQQVTLSCSPISGHRSVSWYQQTPGQGLQFLFEYFSETQRNKGNFPGRFSGRQFSNSRSEMNVSTLELGDSALYLCASAPDGYTFGSGTRLTVV.

This clonotype has just a few counts. The genes are TRBV5-1 and TRBJ2-3, with 8 bases aligning to TRBD2. The trim removed 4 bases at V and 4 bases at J, leaving 8 bases unmatched. The CDR3 has 15 residues. Germline lookup yields CDR1 SGHRS and CDR2 YFSETQ. The CDR3 coding sequence is TGCGCCAGCAGCCCGGGACTAGTCGGGTCAGATACGCAGTATTTT. It is translated as CASSPGLVGSDTQYF. Using reference TRBV5-1 and TRBJ2-3 for the parts outside the CDR3, the full variable domain is KAGVTQTPRYLIKTRGQQVTLSCSPISGHRSVSWYQQTPGQGLQFLFEYFSETQRNKGNFPGRFSGRQFSNSRSEMNVSTLELGDSALYLCASSPGLVGSDTQYFGPGTRLTVL.

This clonotype has only a few counts. The chain recombines TRBV7-9 with TRBJ2-1; no reliable D call. Germline CDR1 is SEHNR and CDR2 is FQNEAQ (reference sequence). Trimming removed 0 bases from V and 3 bases from J, with 9 bases in between. The length of the CDR3 is 15 residues. The CDR3 DNA reads as TGTGCCAGCAGCTTAGCGGTTTCGGGCTACAATGAGCAGTTCTTC. Translating it yields CASSLAVSGYNEQFF.

The gene calls are TRBV18 and TRBJ2-1; 7 bases align to TRBD2. The J segment lost 6 bases and the V segment lost 2 bases, leaving 4 bases of the junction unmatched. Per the germline V gene, CDR1 is KGHSH and CDR2 is LQKENI. The CDR3 is made up of 14 amino acids. The CDR3 nucleotides are TGTGCCAGCTCACCATGGGACTACCGCAATGAGCAGTTCTTC. It yields the protein CASSPWDYRNEQFF.

This chain joins TRBV28 and TRBJ2-2, with D hard to call. CDR1 and CDR2 from the germline V gene are MDHEN and SYDVKM. This CDR3 contains 16 residues. The V and J ends lost 3 bases and 7 bases respectively, with 18 bases between them. For the CDR3, the DNA is TGTGCCAGCAGTTTGAGTGGTACCCCGACGGGCGGGGAGCTGTTTTTT. Its protein product is CASSLSGTPTGGELFF.